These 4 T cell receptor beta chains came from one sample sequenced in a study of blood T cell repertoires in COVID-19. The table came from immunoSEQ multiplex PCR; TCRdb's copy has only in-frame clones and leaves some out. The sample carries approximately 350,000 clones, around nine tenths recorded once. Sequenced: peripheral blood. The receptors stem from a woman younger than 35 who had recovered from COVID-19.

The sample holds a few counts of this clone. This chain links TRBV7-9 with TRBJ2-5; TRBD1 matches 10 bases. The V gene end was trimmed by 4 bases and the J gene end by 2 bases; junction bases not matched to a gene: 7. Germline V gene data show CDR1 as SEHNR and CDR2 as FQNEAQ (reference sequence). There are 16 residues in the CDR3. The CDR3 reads CASSSQGQGRQETQYF. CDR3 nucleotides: TGTGCCAGCAGCTCCCAGGGACAGGGGAGGCAAGAGACCCAGTACTTC.

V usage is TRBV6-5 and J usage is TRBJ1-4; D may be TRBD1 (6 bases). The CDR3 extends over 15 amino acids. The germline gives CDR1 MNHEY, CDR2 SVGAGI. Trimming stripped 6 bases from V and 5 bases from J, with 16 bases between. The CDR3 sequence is CASSPDWGGNEKLFF. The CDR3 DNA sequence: TGTGCCAGCAGCCCAGACTGGGGGGGCAATGAAAAACTGTTTTTT.

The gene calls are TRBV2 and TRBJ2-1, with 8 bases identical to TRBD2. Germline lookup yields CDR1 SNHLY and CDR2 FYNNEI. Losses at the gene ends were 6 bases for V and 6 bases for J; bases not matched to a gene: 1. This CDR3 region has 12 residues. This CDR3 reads CASSGGGNEQFF. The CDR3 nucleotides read TGTGCCAGCAGCGGGGGGGGCAATGAGCAGTTCTTC. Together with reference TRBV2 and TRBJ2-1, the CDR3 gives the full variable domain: EPEVTQTPSHQVTQMGQEVILRCVPISNHLYFYWYRQILGQKVEFLVSFYNNEISEKSEIFDDQFSVERPDGSNFTLKIRSTKLEDSAMYFCASSGGGNEQFFGPGTRLTVL.

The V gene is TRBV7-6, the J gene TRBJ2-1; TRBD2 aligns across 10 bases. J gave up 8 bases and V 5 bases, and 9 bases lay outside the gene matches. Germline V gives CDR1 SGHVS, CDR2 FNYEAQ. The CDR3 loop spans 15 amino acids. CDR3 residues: CASSPSPSGSYEQFF. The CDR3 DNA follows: TGTGCCAGCAGCCCCTCCCCTAGCGGGAGTTATGAGCAGTTCTTC.